These 6 T cell receptor beta chains came from one sample sequenced in a study of beta chain features in type 1 diabetes. Study-level findings and limits: TCRB CDR3s were moderately but significantly shorter in Type 1 diabetes patients in all four CD4+ subsets.

Their cognate antigens are unknown. All of the isolated RNA was reverse transcribed, so expressed TCRB transcripts were sequenced. Libraries were prepared by immunoSEQ multiplex PCR; TCRdb keeps only in-frame clonotypes and omits some of them. The table lists about 650,000 clones, 9.5% to 15% of them singletons. The material sequenced was naive CD4+ T cells from blood. The receptors here all came from a young man with type 1 diabetes.

The rearrangement uses TRBV5-6 and TRBJ2-3; D gene uncertain. Germline-derived CDR1 and CDR2 are SGHDT and YYEEEE. Trimming took off 0 bases at V and 0 bases at J, with 11 bases between the two ends. The CDR3 has 16 amino acids. The DNA for the CDR3 is TGTGCCAGCAGCTTGGTACAGCTGACTAGCACAGATACGCAGTATTTT. Residues: CASSLVQLTSTDTQYF.

This clone was detected only a few times. V is TRBV7-2 and J is TRBJ1-2; D may be TRBD1 (6 bases). The V gene's germline CDR1 is SGHTA and CDR2 FQGNSA. The CDR3 contains 14 residues. Trimming stripped 0 bases from V and 5 bases from J, with 10 bases between. CDR3 loop: CASSLAAGAYGYTF. The CDR3 DNA reads TGTGCCAGCAGCTTAGCGGCGGGGGCGTATGGCTACACCTTC.

This clone was observed a handful of times. This chain uses TRBV12-5 with TRBJ2-5; 7 bases match TRBD2. The germline V gene encodes CDR1 LGHNT and CDR2 FRNRAP. After removal of 7 bases from V and 3 bases from J, the junction contained 11 bases not matched to a gene. The CDR3 covers 15 residues. DNA of the CDR3: TGTGCTAGTGCCCGCACATTCCTAGCGGAAGAGACCCAGTACTTC. Encoded protein: CASARTFLAEETQYF.

The chain couples TRBV18 to TRBJ2-7; tentative D call: TRBD1 (6 bases). The CDR3 sequence is 13 residues long. Looked up from germline, CDR1 is KGHSH and CDR2 is LQKENI. V dropped 3 bases and J dropped 5 bases, with 11 bases sitting between them. CDR3 DNA sequence: TGTGCCAGCTCACCCCAGGGGCCCGACGAGCAGTACTTC. As protein: CASSPQGPDEQYF.

The sample holds a few counts of this clone. The V and J genes are TRBV6-5 and TRBJ2-6; D uncertain. This CDR3 has 15 residues. Looked up from germline, CDR1 is MNHEY and CDR2 is SVGAGI. The V gene lost 6 bases and the J gene lost 1 base, with 10 bases spanning the gap. CDR3 in amino acids: CASSLKGSGANVLTF. CDR3 bases: TGTGCCAGCAGCCTAAAGGGATCTGGGGCCAACGTCCTGACTTTC.

The chain uses TRBV6-5 and TRBJ2-7; 9 bases line up with TRBD1. CDR1 MNHEY and CDR2 SVGAGI come from the germline V gene. The CDR3 sequence is 14 residues long. Germline trimming cut 5 bases from V and 5 bases from J; bases unmatched to any gene: 7. The CDR3 region has the DNA TGTGCCAGCAGTGCGGGACAGGGTTTCAACGAGCAGTACTTC. Amino acid sequence: CASSAGQGFNEQYF.